This T cell receptor (beta chain) was sequenced in a study of blood T cell repertoires in COVID-19. Germline V gene lookup returns CDR1 LGHNA and CDR2 YNFKEQ. The V and J ends lost 0 bases and 4 bases, in that order; junction bases with no gene match: 3. CDR3 length: 16 amino acids. Original analysis: Amplified reference gene primers provided the basis for estimating nucleated cell counts. TCRdb's copy holds only in-frame clones and misses some; the assay was immunoSEQ multiplex PCR. V, J and clone size were drawn from that table, and D and trimming were deduced from the DNA. This table holds 200,000 to 250,000 clones, less than 85% found once.

The V and J genes are TRBV4-2 and TRBJ1-6, with 7 nucleotides matching TRBD1. This TCR came from a man aged 55-75 years who had recovered from COVID-19. The sample taken for sequencing was PBMCs or T cells enriched from blood (not recorded which). This CDR3 is CASSQEDRAYNSPLHF. CDR3 bases: TGTGCCAGCAGCCAAGAAGACAGGGCTTATAATTCACCCCTCCACTTT.